This section outlines one T cell receptor beta chain sequence together with its context. The sample originates from a study of early T cells in non-severe SARS-CoV-2 infection. Study-level information: The chains were unpaired, and the sequenced material was bulk RNA from unsorted whole blood.

The protocol attached unique molecular identifiers to individual cDNA molecules. TCRdb itself ran the 5' RACE reads through MiXCR, one entry per CDR3 protein. In the table there are about 69,000 distinct CDR3 sequences, approximately 9.5% of which are singletons. The CDR3 has 17 residues. V was cut by 5 bases and J by 0 bases, with 16 bases left in between. Germline V gene sequence: CDR1 SGHTA, CDR2 FQGTGA. This rearrangement joins TRBV7-3 to TRBJ2-2, with TRBD2 as a possible D gene (5 bases). The sample comprised whole blood. The TCR sequence derives from an adult who was a healthcare worker with PCR-confirmed SARS-CoV-2 infection or an uninfected control (not recorded which). The CDR3 loop reads CASSPGSGATNTGELFF. DNA for the CDR3: TGTGCCAGCAGCCCCGGCAGCGGAGCAACGAACACCGGGGAGCTGTTTTTT.